Below, 23 T cell receptor beta chains from the same sample are listed, as sequenced in a study of CD8+ T cells in alopecia areata. As for treatment: oral pan-JAK inhibitor, 5-10 mg twice daily. Isolated RNA was reverse transcribed into cDNA used as the sequencing template. Assay: immunoSEQ multiplex PCR; the TCRdb copy retains only in-frame clones and omits some. The table lists about 280,000 clones, roughly 64% of them singletons. The sample was CD4+ T cells sorted from blood, taken at week 24, from a patient treated with tofacitinib. These receptors came from a human donor with alopecia areata.

The chain employs TRBV7-9 and TRBJ1-3, with D perhaps matching TRBD1 (5 bases). This CDR3 has 14 amino acids. V lost 0 bases to trimming and J lost 2 bases, with 5 bases between them. From germline, CDR1 is SEHNR and CDR2 FQNEAQ (reference sequence). CDR3 bases: TGTGCCAGCAGCTTAGCAGGGGCTGGAAACACCATATATTTT. This encodes CASSLAGAGNTIYF.

Notes on this clone: Different DNA sequences within this sample yield the same CDR3. This chain connects TRBV7-2 to TRBJ2-7, with D unclear. CDR3 size: 11 residues. Germline V gene data show CDR1 as SGHTA and CDR2 as FQGNSA. With 0 bases removed from V and 7 bases from J, the gap between germline ends came to 4 bases. CDR3 nucleotide sequence: TGTGCCAGCAGCTTAGCCGGGGAGCAGTACTTC. Its translation is CASSLAGEQYF.

The V gene is TRBV28, the J gene TRBJ2-1; 16 nucleotides match TRBD2. Germline CDR1 reads MDHEN; CDR2 reads SYDVKM. Trimming took 6 bases from V and 7 from J; bases not matched to a gene: 6. The CDR3 runs 16 residues. This CDR3 is CASSLGLAGGLNEQFF. DNA of the CDR3: TGTGCCAGCAGCCTGGGACTAGCGGGGGGGCTAAATGAGCAGTTCTTC. The variable domain in full, with the rest retrieved from reference TRBV28 and TRBJ2-1, is DVKVTQSSRYLVKRTGEKVFLECVQDMDHENMFWYRQDPGLGLRLIYFSYDVKMKEKGDIPEGYSVSREKKERFSLILESASTNQTSMYLCASSLGLAGGLNEQFFGPGTRLTVL.

This clone has only a few counts. The chain combines TRBV7-2 with TRBJ1-1; possible D gene TRBD1, 6 bases. In germline, CDR1 is SGHTA, CDR2 FQGNSA. V shed 2 bases and J shed 1 base, with 11 bases lying between them. The CDR3 length is 15 residues. Here the CDR3 DNA reads TGTGCCAGCAGCTTACAGGAGGGGGGGAACACTGAAGCTTTCTTT. The encoded protein is CASSLQEGGNTEAFF.

This CDR3 is CSVGRLLTYGYTF. The CDR3, as DNA: TGCAGCGTCGGGAGGCTTCTTACCTATGGCTACACCTTC. The V gene is TRBV29-1, the J gene TRBJ1-2; D is uncertain. The CDR3 contains 13 residues. The V and J ends lost 6 bases and 4 bases respectively, with 15 bases between them. Per the germline V gene, CDR1 is SQVTM and CDR2 is ANQGSEA.

On this clone itself: This same CDR3 is encoded by further DNA sequences in the sample. This rearrangement joins TRBV7-2 to TRBJ2-5; possibly TRBD1 for D (5 bases). The germline V and J ends were trimmed by 6 bases and 5 bases, with 10 bases remaining between them. Germline assignment: CDR1 SGHTA and CDR2 FQGNSA. This CDR3 has 12 amino acids. The CDR3: CASSPGRETQYF. The CDR3 nucleotides read TGTGCCAGCAGTCCAGGGCGGGAGACCCAGTACTTC.

The chain is built from TRBV7-2 and TRBJ2-3, with unresolved D. Trimming pared 5 bases from V and 3 bases from J, leaving 6 bases between. The CDR3 sequence is 12 residues long. CDR1 is SGHTA and CDR2 is FQGNSA in the germline V gene. CDR3 nucleotides: TGTGCCAGCAGCCACGGGACAGATACGCAGTATTTT. It specifies CASSHGTDTQYF. Using reference TRBV7-2 and TRBJ2-3 for the parts outside the CDR3, the full variable domain is GAGVSQSPSNKVTEKGKDVELRCDPISGHTALYWYRQSLGQGLEFLIYFQGNSAPDKSGLPSDRFSAERTGGSVSTLTIQRTQQEDSAVYLCASSHGTDTQYFGPGTRLTVL.

The chain has TRBV28 and TRBJ1-2; D perhaps matches TRBD1 (5 bases). V was trimmed by 6 bases and J by 8 bases, leaving 13 bases between them. The CDR3 spans 12 residues. From germline, CDR1 is MDHEN and CDR2 SYDVKM. In DNA, the CDR3 is TGTGCCAGCAGCCCTCAGGGAGAGGGCTACACCTTC. Its protein product is CASSPQGEGYTF.

This clone was seen a handful of times. This sample includes further DNA sequences coding for the same CDR3. This chain links TRBV2 with TRBJ2-5; D is uncertain. V lost 3 bases to trimming and J lost 2 bases, with 1 base between them. CDR3 length: 11 amino acids. Germline V gene data show CDR1 as SNHLY and CDR2 as FYNNEI. The CDR3, as DNA: TGTGCCAGCAGTGAGCAAGAGACCCAGTACTTC. Translating it yields CASSEQETQYF.

The sample holds a few counts of this clone. The chain joins TRBV29-1 to TRBJ2-7; unclear D gene. The V gene lost 4 bases and the J gene lost 0 bases, with 13 bases spanning the gap. The V gene's germline CDR1 is SQVTM and CDR2 ANQGSEA. The CDR3 spans 14 residues. In DNA, the CDR3 is TGCAGCGTTGCGCGGCGAACTGCCTCCTACGAGCAGTACTTC. Protein: CSVARRTASYEQYF.

The chain has TRBV30 and TRBJ2-6; D is unresolved. The V and J ends lost 4 bases and 4 bases respectively, with 11 bases between them. The CDR3 is 14 residues long. Per the germline V gene, CDR1 is GTSNPN and CDR2 is SVGIG (reference sequence). CDR3 loop: CAWKFRVGANVLTF. CDR3 DNA: TGTGCCTGGAAATTTCGGGTAGGGGCCAACGTCCTGACTTTC.

The chain recombines TRBV2 with TRBJ1-5; D is uncertain. The CDR3 runs to 13 residues. The V end lost 5 bases, the J end lost 3 bases, and 8 bases lay between the germline ends. The germline V gene has CDR1 SNHLY and CDR2 FYNNEI. The DNA for the CDR3 is TGTGCCAGCAGTCCAGAAAACAATCAGCCCCAGCATTTT. Translation: CASSPENNQPQHF.

The chain has TRBV19 and TRBJ2-7; 9 bases match TRBD1. V was pared by 5 bases and J by 3 bases, with 5 bases of the junction left unmatched. Per the germline V gene, CDR1 is LNHDA and CDR2 is SQIVND (reference sequence). The CDR3 totals 14 residues. For the CDR3, the DNA is TGTGCCAGTAGTGCGACAGGGGGAGGCTACGAGCAGTACTTC. It codes for CASSATGGGYEQYF.

This chain joins TRBV28 and TRBJ1-6; D ambiguous. Trimming took 3 bases from V and 7 from J, leaving 10 bases between them. The germline V gene has CDR1 MDHEN and CDR2 SYDVKM. This CDR3 has 14 residues. CDR3 coding DNA: TGTGCCAGCAGTTTGTCTCTTGGGAATTCACCCCTCCACTTT. It specifies CASSLSLGNSPLHF.

On this clone: Other DNA sequences within the sample encode an identical CDR3. The chain couples TRBV7-2 to TRBJ2-3; D uncertain. CDR3 length: 11 residues. Trimming took 3 bases from V and 6 from J, leaving 4 bases between them. The germline V gene encodes CDR1 SGHTA and CDR2 FQGNSA. DNA of the CDR3: TGTGCCAGCAGCTTCCGGGATACGCAGTATTTT. This gives the protein CASSFRDTQYF.

The chain uses TRBV11-2 and TRBJ2-7; D not resolved. This CDR3 spans 15 amino acids. Germline-derived CDR1 and CDR2 are SGHAT and FQNNGV. V lost 1 base and J lost 1, with 11 bases in between. The CDR3 sequence is CASSLVPDASYEQYF. The CDR3 DNA reads TGTGCCAGCAGCTTAGTCCCGGACGCGTCCTACGAGCAGTACTTC.

This rearrangement joins TRBV30 to TRBJ1-5; tentatively, D is TRBD1 (6 bases). V lost 6 bases and J 0 bases, leaving 12 bases between the germline ends. There are 14 residues in the CDR3. Germline V gene lookup returns CDR1 GTSNPN and CDR2 SVGIG (reference sequence). The CDR3 DNA reads as TGTGCCTGTGGACAGTCTTATAGCAATCAGCCCCAGCATTTT. This sequence encodes CACGQSYSNQPQHF.

This chain links TRBV18 with TRBJ2-5, with a tentative D call TRBD1 (6 bases). Germline CDR1 is KGHSH and CDR2 is LQKENI. Deletions cut 0 bases from V and 4 bases from J, with 12 bases between. CDR3 length equals 15 residues. The CDR3 loop is CASSPPGPRGETQYF. CDR3 bases: TGTGCCAGCTCACCACCGGGGCCCAGGGGAGAGACCCAGTACTTC.

The rearrangement uses TRBV7-2 and TRBJ1-1; D gene ambiguous. The CDR3 extends over 14 amino acids. Trimming left V 2 bases short and J 4 bases short, with 11 bases between. Germline loops: CDR1 SGHTA, CDR2 FQGNSA. CDR3 loop: CASSLSGLGTEAFF. For the CDR3, the DNA is TGTGCCAGCAGCTTAAGCGGGTTGGGCACTGAAGCTTTCTTT.

The chain links TRBV2 to TRBJ1-2; perhaps TRBD1 as D (5 bases). This CDR3 is 14 amino acids long. Between the trimmed V and J ends, which lost 3 bases and 4 bases, there was a span of 12 bases. Germline CDR1 reads SNHLY; CDR2 reads FYNNEI. The CDR3 nucleotides read TGTGCCAGCAGTGACGACAGCCACCGCTATGGCTACACCTTC. It encodes CASSDDSHRYGYTF.

The chain joins TRBV30 to TRBJ2-3; no definite D call. V was clipped by 3 bases and J by 0 bases, with 4 bases between them. Per germline, CDR1 GTSNPN and CDR2 SVGIG (reference sequence). The length of the CDR3 is 12 residues. The CDR3 protein is CAWSQSTDTQYF. CDR3 nucleotides: TGTGCCTGGAGCCAAAGCACAGATACGCAGTATTTT.

This chain connects TRBV7-9 to TRBJ2-5; D may be TRBD1 (7 bases). CDR1 is SEHNR, CDR2 FQNEAQ, per germline (reference sequence). Trimming shortened V by 7 bases and J by 2 bases, and 17 bases separated the two germline ends. The CDR3 length is 15 residues. CDR3 sequence reads: CASTLLRGTQETQYF. The CDR3 bases are TGTGCCAGCACCCTCCTCAGGGGGACTCAAGAGACCCAGTACTTC.

The V gene is TRBV30, the J gene TRBJ1-1; D may be TRBD1 (6 bases). The CDR3 covers 14 residues. Trimming took off 1 base at V and 6 bases at J, with 15 bases between the two ends. Germline loops: CDR1 GTSNPN, CDR2 SVGIG (reference sequence). CDR3 sequence (DNA): TGTGCCTGGAGTGAAGACGACAGGTCGTCTGAAGCTTTCTTT. Translating gives CAWSEDDRSSEAFF.